These 14 T cell receptor beta chains originate from one sample sequenced in a study of T cell responses to AZD1222 COVID-19 vaccine. Using immunoSEQ multiplex PCR, the repertoire was profiled, and TCRdb retains in-frame clones only, with some absent. The sample shows some 190,000 clones, around 89% of them seen only once. The sequences come from peripheral blood, collected on day 0 of AZD1222 vaccination. These receptors were obtained from an adult in good health.

V is TRBV13 and J is TRBJ1-2, with D tentatively TRBD1 (5 bases). CDR1 and CDR2 (germline): PRHDT, FYEKMQ (reference sequence). The V end lost 0 bases, the J end lost 7 bases, and 9 bases lay between the germline ends. This CDR3 has 13 residues. Written as DNA, the CDR3 is TGTGCCAGCAGCTTAGGTGTCGGGGGTGGCTACACCTTC. Its protein product is CASSLGVGGGYTF. Complete variable domain (other parts from reference TRBV13 and TRBJ1-2): AAGVIQSPRHLIKEKRETATLKCYPIPRHDTVYWYQQGPGQDPQFLISFYEKMQSDKGSIPDRFSAQQFSDYHSELNMSSLELGDSALYFCASSLGVGGGYTFGSGTRLTVV.

This clone was seen once. The CDR3 region has the DNA TGTGCCATCAGTGAGTCCGGGACAGGGGGTGAAAAACTGTTTTTT. Protein: CAISESGTGGEKLFF. The chain is built from TRBV10-3 and TRBJ1-4; TRBD1 matches at 11 bases. Germline trimming cut 0 bases from V and 7 bases from J; bases unmatched to any gene: 1. The length of the CDR3 is 15 residues. CDR1 and CDR2 from the germline V gene are ENHRY and SYGVKD.

The J gene is TRBJ2-1, the V gene TRBV18; TRBD2 agrees at 16 bases. Germline V gene lookup returns CDR1 KGHSH and CDR2 LQKENI. V trimming: 0 bases; J trimming: 7 bases; junction bases outside the gene matches: 0. This CDR3 is built from 16 residues. Here the CDR3 reads CASSPPGLAGGNEQFF. The CDR3 coding sequence is TGTGCCAGCTCACCACCGGGACTAGCGGGGGGGAATGAGCAGTTCTTC.

This clone occurred once. CDR3 loop: CAISDAVTSGNTIYF. The CDR3, as DNA: TGTGCCATCAGTGACGCAGTGACCTCTGGAAACACCATATATTTT. This chain connects TRBV10-3 to TRBJ1-3; D is unclear. Per germline, CDR1 ENHRY and CDR2 SYGVKD. V was pared by 3 bases and J by 0 bases, with 9 bases between. The CDR3 contains 15 residues.

The chain recombines TRBV2 with TRBJ1-5; D not resolved. Germline V CDR1 and CDR2: SNHLY, FYNNEI. V lost 6 bases and J 0 bases, leaving 9 bases between the germline ends. The CDR3 runs to 14 residues. CDR3 amino acids: CASRPDYSNQPQHF. CDR3 sequence (DNA): TGTGCCAGCAGACCCGATTATAGCAATCAGCCCCAGCATTTT. Using reference TRBV2 and TRBJ1-5 for the parts outside the CDR3, the full variable domain is EPEVTQTPSHQVTQMGQEVILRCVPISNHLYFYWYRQILGQKVEFLVSFYNNEISEKSEIFDDQFSVERPDGSNFTLKIRSTKLEDSAMYFCASRPDYSNQPQHFGDGTRLSIL.

The chain uses TRBV13 and TRBJ1-1; TRBD1 matches at 7 bases. The germline V gene encodes CDR1 PRHDT and CDR2 FYEKMQ (reference sequence). Germline trimming cut 5 bases from V and 2 bases from J; bases unmatched to any gene: 8. The CDR3 contains 15 residues. The CDR3 protein is CASSITGQKNTEAFF. DNA of the CDR3: TGTGCCAGCAGCATTACGGGACAGAAAAACACTGAAGCTTTCTTT.

V and J are TRBV6-6 and TRBJ1-1, with a tentative D call TRBD1 (5 bases). Trimming stripped 6 bases from V and 4 bases from J, with 15 bases between. Germline V gene lookup returns CDR1 MNHNY and CDR2 SVGAGI (reference sequence). The CDR3 contains 14 residues. The CDR3 here is CASRDSGDGTEAFF. CDR3 nucleotides: TGTGCCAGCAGAGACAGTGGCGATGGCACTGAAGCTTTCTTT.

This chain links TRBV28 with TRBJ2-7, with D perhaps TRBD1 (7 bases). CDR1 MDHEN and CDR2 SYDVKM come from the germline V gene. V lost 2 bases to trimming and J lost 4 bases, with 24 bases between them. There are 18 residues in the CDR3. The CDR3 here is CASSLGGGLILGNYEQYF. The CDR3, as DNA: TGTGCCAGCAGTTTAGGAGGGGGCCTCATTCTAGGGAATTACGAGCAGTACTTC.

The rearrangement joins TRBV19 to TRBJ1-3; 8 nucleotides align to TRBD1. Looked up from germline, CDR1 is LNHDA and CDR2 is SQIVND (reference sequence). The junction had 6 bases not matched to a gene; V was cut back by 9 bases and J by 2 bases. The CDR3 covers 14 residues. Here the CDR3 DNA reads TGTGCCAGCAGCGAACAGGGGGCTGGAAACACCATATATTTT. Amino acid sequence: CASSEQGAGNTIYF.

The chain couples TRBV15 to TRBJ2-1, with TRBD2 matching over 10 bases. Germline CDR1 and CDR2: LNHNV and YYDKDF (reference sequence). V lost 7 bases and J lost 12; bases outside the gene matches: 18. This CDR3 spans 16 amino acids. The CDR3 DNA follows: TGTGCCACCAACACTGGGGCTAGCGGGGGCGACCTGGGGCAGTTCTTC. Translating gives CATNTGASGGDLGQFF. Using reference TRBV15 and TRBJ2-1 for the parts outside the CDR3, the full variable domain is DAMVIQNPRYQVTQFGKPVTLSCSQTLNHNVMYWYQQKSSQAPKLLFHYYDKDFNNEADTPDNFQSRRPNTSFCFLDIRSPGLGDTAMYLCATNTGASGGDLGQFFGPGTRLTVL.

J is TRBJ2-2 and V is TRBV6-5; weak D call: TRBD1 (6 bases). This CDR3 has 15 residues. Trimming stripped 3 bases from V and 3 bases from J, with 11 bases between. Germline loops: CDR1 MNHEY, CDR2 SVGAGI. CDR3 protein: CASSYRQGYTGELFF. CDR3 nucleotides: TGTGCCAGCAGTTATCGGCAGGGGTACACCGGGGAGCTGTTTTTT.

This CDR3 is CASSFTSNQPQHF. DNA of the CDR3: TGTGCCAGCAGTTTTACTAGCAATCAGCCCCAGCATTTT. The J gene is TRBJ1-5, the V gene TRBV28, with D uncertain. CDR1 is MDHEN, CDR2 SYDVKM, per germline. V was clipped by 3 bases and J by 0 bases, with 3 bases between them. The CDR3 consists of 13 residues.

The chain links TRBV10-3 to TRBJ1-1; a possible D gene is TRBD1 (6 bases). V lost 5 bases, J lost 2 bases, and 18 bases lay in between. This CDR3 contains 16 residues. CDR1 and CDR2 (germline): ENHRY, SYGVKD. The DNA for the CDR3 is TGTGCCATCAGTTTCCGGGACAAGGGCGTCAACACTGAAGCTTTCTTT. Its protein is CAISFRDKGVNTEAFF.

Notes on this clone: Other DNA sequences in the same sample also yield this CDR3. This rearrangement joins TRBV7-9 to TRBJ1-2, with TRBD1 identical over 8 bases. The germline V gene encodes CDR1 SEHNR and CDR2 FQNEAQ (reference sequence). J gave up 2 bases and V 4 bases, and 3 bases lay outside the gene matches. The CDR3 contains 14 residues. The DNA of the CDR3 is TGTGCCAGCAGCTCGGGACAGGCGAACTATGGCTACACCTTC. Encoded protein: CASSSGQANYGYTF. Combining the CDR3 with reference TRBV7-9 and TRBJ1-2 gives the whole variable domain DTGVSQNPRHKITKRGQNVTFRCDPISEHNRLYWYRQTLGQGPEFLTYFQNEAQLEKSRLLSDRFSAERPKGSFSTLEIQRTEQGDSAMYLCASSSGQANYGYTFGSGTRLTVV.